This T cell receptor beta chain was observed in a study of CD8 T cells in ankylosing spondylitis (dated by TCRdb to about 2017). As for the study more broadly: The study profiled T cell receptor beta repertoires in healthy donors and ankylosing spondylitis patients to find disease-linked TCR variants. The full study cohort comprised 25 ankylosing spondylitis patients and some 110 healthy donors. Samples of peripheral blood were taken, and for ankylosing spondylitis patients, synovial fluid was collected as well. The full study reports these points: A TCR beta motif of eight highly homologous amino acid variants appeared characteristic of blood from ankylosing spondylitis patients. In peripheral blood, the disease-linked clones were found at relatively low frequencies and had a CD8+ phenotype. Some of the motif variants had been reported before in the synovial fluid and blood of reactive arthritis patients, a finding that suggests common disease-initiation mechanisms. Significant enrichment of the disease-linked clones was reported in matched synovial fluid samples from ankylosing spondylitis patients.

This sample was sequenced with an Illumina HiSeq 2500. TCR beta libraries were prepared by quantitative 5'-RACE with molecular barcodes. On the study's bioinformatics: To identify disease-linked TCR variants, a new computational method was used, one built on a probabilistic model of VDJ rearrangement. The public reads were reprocessed in TCRdb via fastp at Q25 and MiXCR, keeping in-frame beta chains. Rows merge per CDR3 protein into single entries with the most common DNA and genes. The V and J calls and clone size come from TCRdb's table, not from the authors' own analysis. Counted in this sample were fewer than 400,000 distinct CDR3 sequences; around 8% of them appeared once. The ten largest clones represent less than 15% of the sample. The CDR3 holds 15 amino acids from the cysteine to the phenylalanine. CDR3 DNA only is kept here, 45 bases in frame from base 1. A distance of 12 bases separates the germline ends of V and J, which lose 5 bases and 0 bases respectively.

This clonotype was recorded a few times. Its recognized antigen is unknown. Base qualities are missing; no much larger clone stands one base away. Recombination connected TRBV12-3 or TRBV12-4 to TRBJ2-3, with no D gene named confidently. Sequenced sample: blood, either unsorted or a sorted T cell fraction (not recorded which). This receptor was identified in a male donor with ankylosing spondylitis. This receptor has the CDR3 CASSIYGSSTDTQYF. The nucleotides read TGTGCCAGCAGTATCTACGGATCTAGCACAGATACGCAGTATTTT.